The 13 T cell receptor beta chains given below trace back to one sample, sequenced in a study of cytomegalovirus exposure and HLA in healthy donors. PCR involved 60 Vbeta and 13 Jbeta primers. The table came from immunoSEQ multiplex PCR; TCRdb's copy has only in-frame clones and leaves some out. The sample records more than 85,000 clones, over 60% being singletons. The sequencing sample was made of PBMCs. The receptors were gathered from a woman aged 60-75 years in good health and CMV-seropositive.

V usage is TRBV6-5 and J usage is TRBJ2-1, with 9 bases identical to TRBD2. The germline V gene encodes CDR1 MNHEY and CDR2 SVGAGI. V lost 6 bases and J lost 4; bases outside the gene matches: 7. The CDR3 covers 15 residues. Here the CDR3 DNA reads TGTGCCAGCAGAGATAGCGGGAGTGGGTACAATGAGCAGTTCTTC. As protein: CASRDSGSGYNEQFF.

The gene calls are TRBV28 and TRBJ2-1; the match to TRBD2 covers 8 bases. CDR3 length: 19 amino acids. The V gene's germline CDR1 is MDHEN and CDR2 SYDVKM. After removal of 3 bases from V and 8 bases from J, the junction contained 21 bases not matched to a gene. The CDR3 DNA reads TGTGCCAGCAGTTTTCCCCCCCTGAGTGCGGGGGGCCAAGGCGATGAGCAGTTCTTC. Amino acids: CASSFPPLSAGGQGDEQFF. The full variable domain, rest sourced from reference TRBV28 and TRBJ2-1, is DVKVTQSSRYLVKRTGEKVFLECVQDMDHENMFWYRQDPGLGLRLIYFSYDVKMKEKGDIPEGYSVSREKKERFSLILESASTNQTSMYLCASSFPPLSAGGQGDEQFFGPGTRLTVL.

The chain combines TRBV10-3 with TRBJ2-7; TRBD1 matches at 7 bases. The CDR3 runs 14 residues. CDR1 and CDR2 (germline): ENHRY, SYGVKD. The V and J ends lost 2 bases and 2 bases, in that order; junction bases with no gene match: 3. This CDR3 is CAISERGQAYEQYF. The CDR3 bases are TGTGCCATCAGTGAGCGTGGACAGGCCTACGAGCAGTACTTC.

V and J are TRBV10-3 and TRBJ2-1; TRBD2 matches 8 bases. The CDR3 is made up of 15 amino acids. With V trimmed by 10 bases and J by 3 bases, 11 bases remained unmatched. Germline V gene lookup returns CDR1 ENHRY and CDR2 SYGVKD. CDR3 nucleotide sequence: TGTGCCACCAGGGGAGCGGGAGTAGGCTACAATGAGCAGTTCTTC. Encoded protein: CATRGAGVGYNEQFF.

This clone was found once. The genes are TRBV7-3 and TRBJ1-1, with unresolved D. CDR3 length equals 14 residues. CDR1 and CDR2 from the germline V gene are SGHTA and FQGTGA. Deletions cut 0 bases from V and 3 bases from J, with 8 bases between. The chain's CDR3 is CASSLTTGDTEAFF. The DNA of the CDR3 is TGTGCCAGCAGCTTAACGACCGGGGACACTGAAGCTTTCTTT.

The J gene is TRBJ1-2, the V gene TRBV5-4; TRBD1 might be the D (5 bases). V was pared by 2 bases and J by 4 bases, with 9 bases between. The CDR3 is 13 residues long. Germline V CDR1 and CDR2: SGHNT, YYREEE (reference sequence). CDR3: CASSFSGPYGYTF. As DNA, the CDR3 is TGTGCCAGCAGCTTTTCAGGGCCCTATGGCTACACCTTC. The variable domain in full, completed from reference TRBV5-4 and TRBJ1-2, reads ETGVTQSPTHLIKTRGQQVTLRCSSQSGHNTVSWYQQALGQGPQFIFQYYREEENGRGNFPPRFSGLQFPNYSSELNVNALELDDSALYLCASSFSGPYGYTFGSGTRLTVV.

V gene TRBV28 combines with J gene TRBJ2-7; 7 bases agree with TRBD2. Germline CDR1 and CDR2: MDHEN and SYDVKM. The junction had 9 bases not matched to a gene; V was cut back by 5 bases and J by 5 bases. CDR3 length: 14 amino acids. As DNA, the CDR3 is TGTGCCAGCAGTCCTGGGACTATTAGGGACGAGCAGTACTTC. It yields the protein CASSPGTIRDEQYF.

This clone has only one observation. This chain uses TRBV10-1 with TRBJ2-1, with 11 bases aligning to TRBD2. CDR3 length equals 16 residues. The J segment lost 5 bases and the V segment lost 3 bases, leaving 6 bases of the junction unmatched. Germline V CDR1 and CDR2: WNHNN, SYGVQD (reference sequence). The CDR3 spells CASSELGTSGNNEQFF. In nucleotides, the CDR3 is TGCGCCAGCAGTGAACTTGGGACTAGCGGAAACAATGAGCAGTTCTTC.

This clone was counted between two and nine times. A read error may produce the germline difference seen at one junction end. This chain connects TRBV28 to TRBJ2-2; 7 bases agree with TRBD2. Germline CDR1 MDHEN, CDR2 SYDVKM. This CDR3 is built from 14 residues. DNA for the CDR3: TGTGCCAGCAGTACCCCGGGAGGCACCTGGGAGCTGTTTTTT. Translated: CASSTPGGTWELFF.

V is TRBV27 and J is TRBJ2-7, with a possible D match to TRBD2 (7 bases). The germline V and J ends were trimmed by 2 bases and 0 bases, with 14 bases remaining between them. Per the germline V gene, CDR1 is MNHEY and CDR2 is SMNVEV (reference sequence). This CDR3 region has 16 residues. The CDR3 region has the DNA TGTGCCAGCAGTTTAAGGGGGGGACAACTCTCCTACGAGCAGTACTTC. Its translation is CASSLRGGQLSYEQYF.

The chain couples TRBV5-6 to TRBJ2-7; D remains unclear. V lost 6 bases, J lost 5 bases, and 21 bases lay in between. This CDR3 contains 15 residues. Germline V lookup: CDR1 SGHDT, CDR2 YYEEEE. This CDR3 reads CASNLLGVKTDEQYF. The CDR3 region has the DNA TGTGCCAGCAACCTCCTCGGAGTCAAAACCGACGAGCAGTACTTC.

CDR3 sequence (DNA): TGTGCCAGCAGCGGAACAACAGGATACGAGCAGTACTTC. It is translated as CASSGTTGYEQYF. The chain employs TRBV6-5 and TRBJ2-7, with D perhaps TRBD1 (5 bases). The CDR3 is 13 residues long. The V gene lost 6 bases and the J gene lost 4 bases, with 13 bases spanning the gap. Germline CDR1 and CDR2: MNHEY and SVGAGI.

The J gene is TRBJ2-5, the V gene TRBV7-2, with 10 bases fitting TRBD1. With V trimmed by 5 bases and J by 5 bases, 11 bases remained unmatched. The CDR3 sequence is 16 residues long. Germline V lookup: CDR1 SGHTA, CDR2 FQGNSA. CDR3 nucleotides: TGTGCCAGCAGCCTTATAGGGACAGGGGAGGATGAGACCCAGTACTTC. This gives the protein CASSLIGTGEDETQYF.